This T cell receptor beta chain is from a study of T-cell memory formation after mild COVID-19. Study observations and caveats: There was a balanced CD4/CD8 profile in clones contracting day 15 to 85, and later expanders leaned CD4+. Clonal second-wave expansions that peaked on day 37 had unconfirmed SARS-CoV-2 specificity. Shrinking CD4+ clones were chiefly CM and EM; CD8+ ones were chiefly EMRA.

TCR alpha and TCR beta cDNA libraries carrying sample barcodes and UMIs came from 5'RACE with constant-segment primers. TCRdb re-derived calls from the 5' RACE reads in MiXCR, one entry per CDR3 protein. The table includes 200,000 to 300,000 distinct CDR3 sequences, about 16% detected once. Germline lookup yields CDR1 SGHVS and CDR2 FNYEAQ. Germline trimming cut 6 bases from V and 0 bases from J; bases unmatched to any gene: 11. The length of the CDR3 is 18 residues. As regards this clonotype: Its matching antigen is unknown.

The sample comprised PBMCs or a T cell subset sorted from them (not recorded which). The V and J genes are TRBV7-6 and TRBJ2-1, with 10 bases aligning to TRBD2. The sequence was obtained from an adult woman who had mild COVID-19 (a few samples of this study predate the infection). Cell type and time point are not known. The CDR3 reads CASSKASGSRSSYNEQFF. CDR3 in DNA: TGTGCCAGCAGTAAGGCTAGCGGGAGTCGGAGCTCCTACAATGAGCAGTTCTTC. The variable domain in full, completed from reference TRBV7-6 and TRBJ2-1, reads GAGVSQSPRYKVTKRGQDVALRCDPISGHVSLYWYRQALGQGPEFLTYFNYEAQQDKSGLPNDRFSAERPEGSISTLTIQRTEQRDSAMYRCASSKASGSRSSYNEQFFGPGTRLTVL.